This TCR beta chain was captured in a study of regulatory T cells in long-lasting Graves disease. The wider study: Prior antithyroid drug treatment in newly diagnosed Graves' patients lasted under 3 months.

This clonotype has a handful of counts. Arm-PCR of CDR3 regions and iRepertoire HTBI primers were used to build TCR beta libraries. TCRdb reanalysed the multiplex PCR reads using MiXCR and keeps one entry per CDR3 protein. The table has 500,000 or so distinct CDR3 sequences, roughly 16% seen once. Documented time point: newly diagnosed GD, antithyroid drugs for less than 3 months. Isolated PBMC RNA provided the starting material for the TCR library. Staff took approximately 8.7 milliliters of peripheral blood and put it into EDTA tubes. This same sample was also part of a study on T cells in Graves' hyperthyroidism and ophthalmopathy. That work states: Among clonotypes expanded in thyroid above 0.001, most were also found in blood.

The sequencing used peripheral blood mononuclear cells (PBMCs), collected at new diagnosis, from a patient treated with antithyroid drugs. This TCR was recovered from a man aged 40-55 years with Graves disease.

The CDR3 sequence is CASSQDLAGGPSYEQYF. The CDR3 bases are TGTGCCAGCAGCCAAGATCTAGCGGGAGGCCCCTCCTACGAGCAGTACTTC. This chain uses TRBV3-1 with TRBJ2-7; 11 nucleotides align to TRBD2. CDR3 length: 17 residues. V was pared by 0 bases and J by 0 bases, with 4 bases of the junction left unmatched. Germline CDR1 and CDR2: LGHDT and YNNKEL (reference sequence).